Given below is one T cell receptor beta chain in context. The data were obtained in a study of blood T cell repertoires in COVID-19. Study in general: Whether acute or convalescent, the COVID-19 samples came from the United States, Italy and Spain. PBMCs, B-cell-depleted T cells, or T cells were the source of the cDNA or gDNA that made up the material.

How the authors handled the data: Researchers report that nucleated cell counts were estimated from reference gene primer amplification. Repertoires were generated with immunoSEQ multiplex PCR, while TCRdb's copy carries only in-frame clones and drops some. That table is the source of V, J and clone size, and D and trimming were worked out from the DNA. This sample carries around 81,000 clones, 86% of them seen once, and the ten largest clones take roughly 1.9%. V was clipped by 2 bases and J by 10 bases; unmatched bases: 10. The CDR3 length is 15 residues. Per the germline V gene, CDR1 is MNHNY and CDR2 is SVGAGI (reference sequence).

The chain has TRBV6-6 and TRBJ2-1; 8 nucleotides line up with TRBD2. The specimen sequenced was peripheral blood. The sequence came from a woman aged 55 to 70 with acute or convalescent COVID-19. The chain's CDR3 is CASSYLLAGAEEQFF. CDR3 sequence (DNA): TGTGCCAGCAGTTACCTCCTAGCGGGTGCAGAGGAGCAGTTCTTC.